The 30 T cell receptor beta chains below come from one sample, sequenced in a study of T cells in women clearing cervical HPV infection. Here immunoSEQ multiplex PCR was the method, and the copy in TCRdb shows in-frame clones only, minus some. The sample totals under 20,000 clones. The sequencing input was blood buffy coat. The source of these receptors is a woman aged 18-69 years with a cervical HPV16 infection that either progressed to CIN3+ or cleared (not recorded which).

Turning to this clone: Read coverage stops 3 residues before the CDR3 terminus; the germline J gene supplies the remainder. The chain combines TRBV7-2 with TRBJ2-7; 7 positions match TRBD2. J gave up 6 bases and V 1 base, and 9 bases lay outside the gene matches. This CDR3 has 15 amino acids. In germline, CDR1 is SGHTA, CDR2 FQGNSA. This CDR3 is CASSLGLPGGSEQYF. The CDR3 DNA, read in part, is TGTGCCAGCAGCTTAGGTCTTCCGGGGGGATCCGAG.

With respect to this clone: The read falls 3 residues short of the CDR3 end, and the missing part is taken from the germline J gene. This chain links TRBV20-1 with TRBJ1-2; D possibly corresponds to TRBD1 (5 bases). Germline CDR1 reads DFQATT; CDR2 reads SNEGSKA (reference sequence). Trimming pared 5 bases from V and 5 bases from J, leaving 15 bases between. The CDR3 covers 13 residues. The sequenced CDR3 bases are TGCAGTGCTGTTCACAGGACCTCATATGGC. Translating it yields CSAVHRTSYG. The complete CDR3 sequence is CSAVHRTSYGYTF.

The CDR3 bases that were read are TGCGCCAGCAGCCCTGGGACTTTAGCTAACTATGGC. It encodes CASSPGTLANYG. Given in full, the CDR3 is CASSPGTLANYGYTF. The chain is built from TRBV5-1 and TRBJ1-2, with a tentative D call TRBD1 (5 bases). The read terminates 3 residues ahead of where the CDR3 ends, so the germline J gene completes it. The ends were cut back, 4 bases at V and 0 bases at J, with 13 bases in the middle. The CDR3 contains 15 residues. From germline, CDR1 is SGHRS and CDR2 YFSETQ. Based on the CDR3 plus reference TRBV5-1 and TRBJ1-2, the full variable domain is KAGVTQTPRYLIKTRGQQVTLSCSPISGHRSVSWYQQTPGQGLQFLFEYFSETQRNKGNFPGRFSGRQFSNSRSEMNVSTLELGDSALYLCASSPGTLANYGYTFGSGTRLTVV.

Turning to this clone: The read gets to within 3 residues of the CDR3 end, and the germline J gene fills in the rest. V gene TRBV6-2 or TRBV6-3 combines with J gene TRBJ1-5; TRBD1 matches at 9 bases. The length of the CDR3 is 17 residues. Unmatched junction bases numbered 9, after V lost 5 bases and J lost 1 base. Germline lookup yields CDR1 MNHEY and CDR2 SVGEGT. The covered CDR3 bases are TGTGCCAGCAGTCTCGACAGGGGGAGGGGGAGCAATCAGCCC. Its protein product is CASSLDRGRGSNQP. The CDR3 in its entirety is CASSLDRGRGSNQPQHF.

Comment on this clone: The sequence runs out 3 residues before the end of the CDR3; the remainder is reconstructed from the germline J gene. V is TRBV20-1 and J is TRBJ2-7, with D tentatively TRBD2 (7 bases). The germline V gene has CDR1 DFQATT and CDR2 SNEGSKA (reference sequence). The CDR3 totals 13 residues. V lost 2 bases and J 1 base, leaving 9 bases between the germline ends. CDR3 DNA, as far as it was read: TGCAGTGCTAGAAGGGGGGGATCCTACGAG. As protein: CSARRGGSYE. The complete CDR3 protein is CSARRGGSYEQYF.

Turning to this clone: The read stops 3 residues short of the end of the CDR3; the missing end is completed from the germline J gene. The chain employs TRBV19 and TRBJ2-1, with 10 nucleotides matching TRBD2. Germline-derived CDR1 and CDR2 are LNHDA and SQIVND (reference sequence). V gave up 4 bases and J gave up 3 bases; unmatched junction bases: 3. The CDR3 is made up of 15 amino acids. CDR3 DNA, as far as it was read: TGTGCCAGTAGTAGTAGCGGGGGGAGCTACAATGAG. Its translation: CASSSSGGSYNE. The whole CDR3 is CASSSSGGSYNEQFF.

On this clone itself: The observed sequence ends 3 residues before the CDR3 terminus, with the missing tail filled in from the germline J gene. This specimen includes other DNA sequences encoding the same CDR3. V is TRBV18 and J is TRBJ2-1, with 10 nucleotides matching TRBD1. This CDR3 is 15 amino acids long. Germline V gives CDR1 KGHSH, CDR2 LQKENI. J lost 9 bases, V lost 6 bases, and 11 bases had no gene match. This chain's CDR3 is CASSPPGQGSLEQFF. The CDR3 bases that were read are TGTGCCAGCTCCCCCCCGGGACAGGGGTCTCTTGAG.

Turning to this clone: The sequenced fragment ends 3 residues before the CDR3 boundary, so the rest is inferred from the germline J gene. J is TRBJ2-2 and V is TRBV30; TRBD2 matches 12 bases. Per the germline V gene, CDR1 is GTSNPN and CDR2 is SVGIG (reference sequence). V dropped 2 bases and J dropped 7; count of bases not matched to a gene: 8. The CDR3 runs 16 residues. The DNA read from the CDR3 is TGTGCCTGGAGTCGCGAACTAGCGGGGGGTCACGGGGAG. Encoded protein: CAWSRELAGGHGE. The entire CDR3 reads CAWSRELAGGHGELFF.

Note on this clone: The read ends 3 residues before the CDR3 terminus; that terminus is restored from the germline J gene. V is TRBV5-4 and J is TRBJ1-4, with TRBD1 matching 8 bases. The CDR3 length is 16 residues. Germline lookup yields CDR1 SGHNT and CDR2 YYREEE (reference sequence). The V and J ends lost 1 base and 4 bases, in that order; junction bases with no gene match: 6. The CDR3 spells CASSLTTGGINEKLFF. The CDR3 bases that were read are TGTGCCAGCAGCTTGACAACAGGGGGTATTAATGAAAAA.

About this clone itself: Sequencing ends 3 residues short of the CDR3 end; the germline J gene provides the rest. The rearrangement links TRBV3-1 (or the pseudogene TRBV3-2) to TRBJ1-2; possible D gene TRBD1, 6 bases. This CDR3 has 16 amino acids. Germline assignment: CDR1 LGHDT and CDR2 YNNKEL (reference sequence). The CDR3 bases that were read are TGTGCCAGCAGCCAGTCTATGGGGGGGCGCATTTTAGGC. It encodes CASSQSMGGRILG. The full-length CDR3 reads as CASSQSMGGRILGYTF.

As concerns this clone: From the germline J gene comes the end of the CDR3, since the read stops 3 residues before it. The J gene is TRBJ1-1, the V gene TRBV7-9; D gene ambiguous. CDR1 is SEHNR, CDR2 FQNEAQ, per germline (reference sequence). Trimming shortened V by 5 bases and J by 7 bases, and 11 bases separated the two germline ends. The CDR3 is 12 amino acids. Here the CDR3 reads CASSLTAVEAFF. The CDR3 DNA, read in part, is TGTGCCAGCAGCCTTACAGCGGTTGAA.

On this clone itself: The read terminates 3 residues before the CDR3 end, so the remaining end is supplied by the germline J gene. V gene TRBV18 combines with J gene TRBJ1-4; the D is unclear. The germline CDR1 and CDR2 sequences are KGHSH and LQKENI. The CDR3 is made up of 15 amino acids. V was shortened by 3 bases and J by 8 bases, with 16 bases between the two germline ends. The CDR3 bases that were read are TGTGCCAGCTCACCTCAACCGGGGAAGGAGGAAAAA. Protein product: CASSPQPGKEEK. The whole CDR3 sequence is CASSPQPGKEEKLFF.

As concerns this clone: Read sequence stops 3 residues before the CDR3 end, and the germline J gene provides the missing end. V is TRBV2 and J is TRBJ1-2; TRBD1 aligns across 7 bases. Germline V gene data show CDR1 as SNHLY and CDR2 as FYNNEI. Trimming removed 2 bases from V and 4 bases from J; junction bases left unmatched: 10. The CDR3 has 16 amino acids. CDR3 amino acids: CASSEQGGPRVYGYTF. Incomplete CDR3 DNA: TGTGCCAGCAGTGAACAGGGGGGACCGAGAGTCTATGGC.

Notes on this clone: The missing CDR3 end, 3 residues past where the read stops, is filled in from the germline J gene. The J gene is TRBJ2-7, the V gene TRBV2, with D possibly matching TRBD1 (6 bases). This CDR3 is built from 13 residues. CDR1 and CDR2 (germline): SNHLY, FYNNEI. The germline V and J ends were trimmed by 8 bases and 2 bases, with 13 bases remaining between them. The CDR3 protein is CASAGQTAYEQYF. CDR3 bases read: TGTGCCAGCGCAGGACAGACTGCCTACGAG.

The sequenced part of the CDR3 DNA is TGTGCCTGGAGGTTAGGGGAAAAA. The encoded protein is CAWRLGEK. The whole CDR3 protein reads CAWRLGEKLFF. The genes are TRBV30 and TRBJ1-4; no clear D gene. The read ends 3 residues early relative to the CDR3; the germline J gene fills the gap. CDR1 and CDR2 (germline): GTSNPN, SVGIG (reference sequence). This CDR3 is 11 amino acids long. Trimming left V 3 bases short and J 8 bases short, with 7 bases between.

Concerning this clone: The sequenced fragment ends 3 residues before the CDR3 boundary, so the rest is inferred from the germline J gene. The chain employs TRBV6-2 or TRBV6-3 and TRBJ2-7; 8 bases fit TRBD2. The V gene end was trimmed by 4 bases and the J gene end by 0 bases; junction bases not matched to a gene: 8. CDR1 is MNHEY, CDR2 SVGEGT, per germline. This CDR3 contains 16 residues. Partial CDR3 DNA: TGTGCCAGCAGTTCCCCCGGGAGGGACACCTCCTACGAG. It yields the protein CASSSPGRDTSYE. The CDR3 in full is CASSSPGRDTSYEQYF.

Worth noting for this clone: The read stops 3 residues short of the end of the CDR3; the missing end is completed from the germline J gene. V usage is TRBV5-4 and J usage is TRBJ2-4; 8 nucleotides line up with TRBD2. This CDR3 region has 16 residues. V lost 1 base to trimming and J lost 0 bases; unmatched junction nucleotides: 3. Germline V gives CDR1 SGHNT, CDR2 YYREEE (reference sequence). The chain's CDR3 is CASSLTGGLAKNIQYF. The sequenced part of the CDR3 DNA is TGTGCCAGCAGCTTGACGGGGGGGTTAGCCAAAAACATT.

For this clone: A junction end diverges from the germline sequence, so it may reflect a read error. CDR3 in amino acids: CASSFTSGGRGTGELFF. The sequenced CDR3 bases are TGTGCTAGCAGCTTTACTAGCGGGGGACGCGGCACCGGGGAG. The rearrangement joins TRBV7-7 to TRBJ2-2; 11 positions agree with TRBD2. Read coverage stops 3 residues before the CDR3 terminus; the germline J gene supplies the remainder. Per germline, CDR1 SSHAT and CDR2 FNYEAQ (reference sequence). CDR3 length: 17 residues. The whole variable domain, filled in from reference TRBV7-7 and TRBJ2-2, reads GAGVSQSPRYKVTKRGQDVTLRCDPISSHATLYWYQQALGQGPEFLTYFNYEAQPDKSGLPSDRFSAERPEGSISTLTIQRTEQRDSAMYRCASSFTSGGRGTGELFFGEGSRLTVL.

As concerns this clone: One end of the junction varies from germline; a read error may be responsible. The read terminates 3 residues ahead of where the CDR3 ends, so the germline J gene completes it. This chain connects TRBV4-2 to TRBJ2-3; 9 bases align to TRBD1. The germline CDR1 and CDR2 sequences are LGHNA and YNFKEQ. The CDR3 sequence is 16 residues long. CDR3 in amino acids: CASSHRDRDSTDTQYF. Incomplete CDR3 DNA: TGCGCCAGCAGCCACCGGGACAGGGATAGCACAGATACG.

On this clone itself: Read sequence stops 3 residues before the CDR3 end, and the germline J gene provides the missing end. The chain recombines TRBV6-2 or TRBV6-3 with TRBJ1-5, with TRBD1 matching over 7 bases. Germline CDR1 and CDR2: MNHEY and SVGEGT. The CDR3 is made up of 14 amino acids. V was clipped by 6 bases and J by 4 bases; unmatched bases: 6. The CDR3 loop reads CASSRQGLNQPQHF. The CDR3 bases that were read are TGTGCCAGCAGCCGACAGGGCCTAAATCAGCCC.

As regards this clone: The read ends 3 residues shy of where the CDR3 ends; the end is completed using the germline J gene. The chain joins TRBV6-4 to TRBJ1-5, with TRBD1 matching 7 bases. The CDR3 spans 14 residues. The V and J ends lost 10 bases and 5 bases, in that order; junction bases with no gene match: 11. Germline CDR1 and CDR2: MRHNA and SNTAGT. The CDR3 DNA, read in part, is TGTGCCATCCAGGACACAGGGGAACATCAGCCC. Protein: CAIQDTGEHQP. The complete CDR3 sequence is CAIQDTGEHQPQHF.

Concerning this clone: The read terminates 3 residues ahead of where the CDR3 ends, so the germline J gene completes it. This chain connects TRBV20-1 to TRBJ2-7, with D possibly matching TRBD1 (5 bases). The CDR3 loop spans 13 amino acids. Trimming stripped 2 bases from V and 4 bases from J, with 12 bases between. Per the germline V gene, CDR1 is DFQATT and CDR2 is SNEGSKA (reference sequence). The CDR3 bases that were read are TGCAGTGCTAGACAGGGAAGTCTTTACGAG. As protein: CSARQGSLYE. The full CDR3 sequence reads CSARQGSLYEQYF.

In the case of this clone: The CDR3 end lies 3 residues beyond the end of the read and is filled in from the germline J gene. The chain recombines TRBV4-1 with TRBJ1-4; D is possibly TRBD1 (6 bases). CDR3 length: 14 amino acids. CDR1 and CDR2 from the germline V gene are MGHRA and YSYEKL. V gave up 3 bases and J gave up 8 bases, with 13 bases separating them. The CDR3 bases that were read are TGCGCCAGCAGCCAGAACCAGGGGCGGGAAAAA. It is translated as CASSQNQGREK. The entire CDR3 reads CASSQNQGREKLFF.

This clone shows up as medium-sized by frequency. The read ends 3 residues shy of where the CDR3 ends; the end is completed using the germline J gene. This sequence joins TRBV6-2 or TRBV6-3 and TRBJ2-5; no reliable D call. The germline V and J ends were trimmed by 2 bases and 5 bases, with 9 bases remaining between them. From germline, CDR1 is MNHEY and CDR2 SVGEGT. The CDR3 runs 13 residues. CDR3 DNA, as far as it was read: TGTGCCAGCAGTTACCTGGCGGTGGAGACC. As protein: CASSYLAVET. The complete CDR3 protein is CASSYLAVETQYF.

As concerns this clone: The read comes to an end 3 residues before the CDR3 does, leaving the germline J gene to fill in the end. The V and J genes are TRBV10-1 and TRBJ2-7, with 8 bases matching TRBD2. The germline CDR1 and CDR2 sequences are WNHNN and SYGVQD (reference sequence). Trimming cost V 7 bases and J 5 bases; bases outside gene matches: 4. The CDR3 consists of 12 residues. CDR3 loop: CASTERGHEQYF. CDR3 DNA (partial): TGCGCCAGCACCGAGCGGGGGCACGAG.

This clone registers medium-sized (0.01 to 0.1%) by frequency. The read terminates 3 residues before the CDR3 end, so the remaining end is supplied by the germline J gene. This sequence joins TRBV18 and TRBJ1-1; TRBD1 is a possible D gene (5 bases). V was trimmed by 4 bases and J by 3 bases, leaving 9 bases between them. Germline CDR1 reads KGHSH; CDR2 reads LQKENI. This CDR3 is built from 13 residues. CDR3 loop: CASSQGRDTEAFF. Incomplete CDR3 DNA: TGTGCCAGCTCACAGGGGCGAGACACTGAA.

The CDR3 sequence: CSASQLQGRGQPQHF. The CDR3 DNA, read in part, is TGCAGTGCTAGCCAACTACAGGGGAGGGGTCAGCCC. The chain combines TRBV20-1 with TRBJ1-5; 7 positions match TRBD1. The read terminates 3 residues before the CDR3 end, so the remaining end is supplied by the germline J gene. Germline loops: CDR1 DFQATT, CDR2 SNEGSKA (reference sequence). The length of the CDR3 is 15 residues. Trimming at V came to 3 bases and at J to 6 bases, leaving 11 bases not matched to a gene.

In the case of this clone: A junction end diverges from the germline sequence, so it may reflect a read error. The read gets to within 3 residues of the CDR3 end, and the germline J gene fills in the rest. The J gene is TRBJ1-6, the V gene TRBV4-2; no clear D. This CDR3 has 16 amino acids. CDR1 is LGHNA and CDR2 is YNFKEQ in the germline V gene. The part of the CDR3 DNA that was read is TGCGCCAGCAGCCAAGAAGGGCATACCTATAATTCACCC. It is translated as CASSQEGHTYNSP. The CDR3 in its entirety is CASSQEGHTYNSPLHF.

Worth noting for this clone: The CDR3 goes on 3 residues after the read ends, and that part is filled in from the germline J gene. The chain combines TRBV29-1 with TRBJ1-3, with TRBD1 matching 7 bases. V lost 7 bases to trimming and J lost 3 bases; unmatched junction nucleotides: 12. The CDR3 totals 15 residues. Germline V gene sequence: CDR1 SQVTM, CDR2 ANQGSEA. The CDR3: CSAQGWAGGGNTIYF. The sequenced CDR3 bases are TGCAGCGCACAAGGTTGGGCAGGGGGTGGAAACACC. The full variable domain, its missing parts supplied by reference TRBV29-1 and TRBJ1-3, is SAVISQKPSRDICQRGTSLTIQCQVDSQVTMMFWYRQQPGQSLTLIATANQGSEATYESGFVIDKFPISRPNLTFSTLTVSNMSPEDSSIYLCSAQGWAGGGNTIYFGEGSWLTVV.

CDR3 DNA (partial): TGTGCCAGCAGCAACGGACTCTCCTCCTATAATTCACCC. This encodes CASSNGLSSYNSP. The complete CDR3 sequence is CASSNGLSSYNSPLHF. The rearrangement uses TRBV5-4 and TRBJ1-6; no definite D call. The read falls 3 residues short of the CDR3 end, and the missing part is taken from the germline J gene. The CDR3 runs 16 residues. Trimming left V 4 bases short and J 0 bases short, with 11 bases between. CDR1 and CDR2 from the germline V gene are SGHNT and YYREEE (reference sequence).